This T cell receptor (beta chain) was profiled in a study of blood T cell repertoires in COVID-19. The wider study: COVID-19 samples collected from the United States, Italy and Spain covered acute and convalescent phases.

Deletions cut 4 bases from V and 0 bases from J, with 13 bases between. The germline CDR1 and CDR2 sequences are LGHNA and YSLEER. The length of the CDR3 is 15 residues. Repertoires were generated with immunoSEQ multiplex PCR, while TCRdb's copy carries only in-frame clones and drops some. This table holds 140,000 to 150,000 clones, roughly 84% found once. The genes are TRBV4-3 and TRBJ2-7; D might be TRBD2 (6 bases). What was sequenced was peripheral blood. The sequence was collected from a human donor in a cohort sampled during active COVID-19. CDR3 in amino acids: CASSPTGESSYEQYF. CDR3 nucleotide sequence: TGCGCCAGCAGCCCGACGGGAGAAAGCTCCTACGAGCAGTACTTC.